The source of this TCR beta chain is a study of identical twins. Whole-study findings and limits: Beta clonotypes that were abundant in cord blood contained fewer insertions, a pattern absent from memory repertoires. For zero-insertion analyses, partial confounding could come from invariant MAIT and iNKT cells. In drawing conclusions, the study used cross-sectional statistical analysis and did not follow the same donors. Modeled out-of-frame TCR alpha sharing in monozygotic twins fell below observed levels.

With regard to this clonotype: The target antigen is unknown.

TCRdb ran MiXCR on the 5' RACE reads and lists one entry per CDR3 protein. The sample holds 400,000 to 600,000 distinct CDR3 sequences, around 22% seen once. V lost 5 bases, J lost 6 bases, and 7 bases stayed unmatched. The CDR3 has 15 residues. These data also formed part of another study, on yellow fever vaccine responses in identical twins.

The chain links TRBV12-3 or TRBV12-4 to TRBJ2-2; 9 bases match TRBD2. What was sequenced was CD4+ T cells sorted from blood. This receptor was identified in a woman between 18 and 29 years old in good health. The CDR3 nucleotides read TGTGCCAGCAGTATGGGACTAGCAGGACCCGGGGAGCTGTTTTTT. This encodes CASSMGLAGPGELFF.